This T cell receptor (beta chain) is from a study of T cell changes during pregnancy in multiple sclerosis. CDR3 length: 16 residues. Germline V CDR1 and CDR2: MNHEY, SVGAGI. Trimming took 0 bases from V and 6 from J, leaving 14 bases between them. The assay was immunoSEQ multiplex PCR, and TCRdb's table has in-frame clones only and misses some. The table lists under 95,000 clones, roughly 92% of them singletons. The chain uses TRBV6-5 and TRBJ2-2; D perhaps matches TRBD2 (7 bases). This sequence was found in a female donor with multiple sclerosis, enrolled in a pregnancy study. The sequences come from peripheral blood, collected after pregnancy. CDR3 nucleotides: TGTGCCAGCAGTTACTCGATTGGGGGGGCCCCCGGGGAGCTGTTTTTT. Its protein product is CASSYSIGGAPGELFF.